The T cell receptor beta chain under discussion was sequenced for a study of T-cell reconstitution after alpha-beta-depleted transplantation in children. During its preparation, the TCRbeta library received unique molecular identifiers. One entry per CDR3 protein results from TCRdb running MiXCR on the PCR reads. The table lists 400,000 to 500,000 distinct CDR3 sequences, approximately 11% of them singletons. Trimming cost V 1 base and J 5 bases, with 14 bases left between them. CDR1 and CDR2 from the germline V gene are SGHTA and FQGNSA. The CDR3 has 15 residues. This clonotype was counted a few times.

This sequence joins TRBV7-2 and TRBJ2-5; D not resolved. The sequences come from PBMCs from the stem cell graft donor, collected from the stem cell graft. The receptor's source is a human donor who donated a stem cell graft to a child with acute myeloid leukemia. Written as DNA, the CDR3 is TGTGCCAGCAGCTTAGTATTCAACCCCGGGGAGACCCAGTACTTC. It specifies CASSLVFNPGETQYF.